Listed below are T cell receptor beta chains from one sample, sequenced in a study of T-cell memory formation after mild COVID-19. MiXCR, applied by TCRdb to the 5' RACE reads, yields one record per CDR3 protein. The sample records some 270,000 distinct CDR3 sequences, less than 20% being singletons. Sequences were obtained from PBMCs or a T cell subset sorted from them (not recorded which). The receptors originated from an adult woman who had mild COVID-19 (a few samples of this study predate the infection). Cell type and time point are not known. Each CDR3 is given with its conserved first and last residue. The D gene is left open where the match is weak. Clone size is stated in some rows and not others, as once, few, many or a class when expanded.

few	TRBD2	TRBV7-8	TRBJ2-7	TGTGCCAGCAGCTTCCTAAACCTTAGCGGGATCTCCTACGAGCAGTACTTC	CASSFLNLSGISYEQYF
.	.	TRBV2	TRBJ2-7	TGTGCCAGCATCCCCCGGCAGATCCTATCCTACGAGCAGTACTTC	CASIPRQILSYEQYF
few	.	TRBV6-6	TRBJ1-3	TGTGCCAGCAAGCCAGATCAGACCCCTGGAAACACCATATATTTT	CASKPDQTPGNTIYF
many	.	TRBV20-1	TRBJ2-7	TGCAGTGCCAACCGGGACACCTCCTACGAGCAGTACTTC	CSANRDTSYEQYF
few	TRBD2	TRBV7-6	TRBJ2-2	TGTGCCAGCAGCTTGGGCCCCTTCCGCGGGAGAGCCGGGGAGCTGTTTTTT	CASSLGPFRGRAGELFF
few	TRBD2	TRBV12-3/TRBV12-4	TRBJ2-1	TGTGCCAGCAGTTCAGCGGGAGGGCCGTTAAATGAGCAGTTCTTC	CASSSAGGPLNEQFF
.	.	TRBV6-5	TRBJ2-5	TGTGCCAGCAGTTACTCGATATTTGGGGAGACCCAGTACTTC	CASSYSIFGETQYF
few	.	TRBV19	TRBJ2-7	TGTGCCACCCTCTCAACGGGCGGGTACGAGCAGTACTTC	CATLSTGGYEQYF
.	.	TRBV4-3	TRBJ1-1	TGCGCCAGCAGCCAGGACATTAACACTGAAGCTTTCTTT	CASSQDINTEAFF
.	.	TRBV12-3/TRBV12-4	TRBJ2-1	TGTGCCAGCAGTTTAGTCGGGCAGTACTACAATGAGCAGTTCTTC	CASSLVGQYYNEQFF
few	TRBD2	TRBV12-3/TRBV12-4	TRBJ2-1	TGTGCCAGCAGTTCCCGAGCGGGAGAGGCTTGGAGAGAGCAGTTCTTC	CASSSRAGEAWREQFF
few	.	TRBV11-1	TRBJ2-2	TGTGCCAGCAGCCACAACGGTGGGGGGGAGCTGTTTTTT	CASSHNGGGELFF
.	.	TRBV20-1	TRBJ1-2	TGCAGTGCTAGGAGCCTCTCAGGGATTGCTAACTATGGCTACACCTTC	CSARSLSGIANYGYTF
few	.	TRBV7-3	TRBJ2-3	TGTGCCAGCAGCTCCGGAGGAGGGAGGGATACGCAGTATTTT	CASSSGGGRDTQYF
few	.	TRBV24-1	TRBJ2-3	TGTGCCACCAGTGATCCGGGAGGCACAGATACGCAGTATTTT	CATSDPGGTDTQYF
.	.	TRBV7-7	TRBJ2-1	TGTGCTAGCAGCTTAGTTAGGAGCAGTGAGCAGTTCTTC	CASSLVRSSEQFF
.	.	TRBV11-2	TRBJ1-4	TGTGCCAGCAGCGCCGGTTTTGCGGGTGAAAAACTGTTTTTT	CASSAGFAGEKLFF
few	.	TRBV12-3/TRBV12-4	TRBJ1-2	TGTGCCAGTTATAAAGGGACTAATTATGGCTACACCTTC	CASYKGTNYGYTF
few	TRBD2	TRBV7-2	TRBJ2-7	TGTGCCAGCAGCTTGTTAGTAGCGGGCGGGACCCCCTACGAGCAGTACTTC	CASSLLVAGGTPYEQYF
.	TRBD2	TRBV19	TRBJ2-5	TGTGCCAGTAGTATATTTCCGGGACTAGCGACCCAAGAGACCCAGTACTTC	CASSIFPGLATQETQYF
few	TRBD2	TRBV5-1	TRBJ2-7	TGCGCCAGCAAAACGACAGCTAGCGGGAGTAATTACGAGCAGTACTTC	CASKTTASGSNYEQYF
.	.	TRBV3-1	TRBJ1-4	TGTGCCAGCACCAGGGGAGAGGGAGGAAAACTGTTTTTT	CASTRGEGGKLFF
.	TRBD2	TRBV5-4	TRBJ2-2	TGTGCCAGCAGCAAGCCGGGACTAGCGGGGCTCGGGGAGCTGTTTTTT	CASSKPGLAGLGELFF
.	.	TRBV13	TRBJ1-2	TGTGCCAGCAGCTTAAGGCCCCGGGCAGGGCTTAACTATGGCTACACCTTC	CASSLRPRAGLNYGYTF
few	TRBD1	TRBV11-3	TRBJ1-1	TGTGCCAGCGGTTCCGGCATGGGACAGCCTAGCCACTTT	CASGSGMGQPSHF
few	.	TRBV7-2	TRBJ2-1	TGTGCCAGCAGCTTCCAGGGTAACAATGAGCAGTTCTTC	CASSFQGNNEQFF
.	TRBD2	TRBV15	TRBJ2-7	TGTGCCACCAGCAGACGGACGGGAGGGCCCTACGAGCAGTACTTC	CATSRRTGGPYEQYF
.	.	TRBV3-1	TRBJ2-7	TGTGCCAGCAGCTCACAGGCTAACTACGAGCAGTACTTC	CASSSQANYEQYF
.	TRBD1	TRBV11-2	TRBJ1-1	TGTGCCAGGACAAATCCGGGACAGGCGACTGAAGCTTTCTTT	CARTNPGQATEAFF
few	.	TRBV12-3/TRBV12-4	TRBJ2-1	TGTGCCAGCAGTTTCTCAGGGTTTGGCAATGAGCAGTTCTTC	CASSFSGFGNEQFF
.	.	TRBV12-3/TRBV12-4	TRBJ2-3	TGTGCCAGCAGTTTGCGGGTTGATACGCAGTATTTT	CASSLRVDTQYF
.	TRBD1	TRBV3-1	TRBJ2-5	TGTGCCAGCAGCCAAGACTTGGACAGGGGGGAGACCCAGTACTTC	CASSQDLDRGETQYF
.	.	TRBV12-3/TRBV12-4	TRBJ2-7	TGTGCCAGCAGCGCACTAGTTTCAAGCGAGCAGTACTTC	CASSALVSSEQYF
few	.	TRBV5-1	TRBJ1-1	TGCGCCAGCAGCTTGGACAGGTTTAACACTGAAGCTTTCTTT	CASSLDRFNTEAFF
few	.	TRBV7-2	TRBJ1-2	TGTGCCAGCAGCTCTACCGGACTCAGGGTCTATGGCTACACCTTC	CASSSTGLRVYGYTF
few	.	TRBV3-1	TRBJ2-7	TGTGCCAGCAGCCAAGATGGGTGGGCCTACGAGCAGTACTTC	CASSQDGWAYEQYF
few	.	TRBV25-1	TRBJ1-1	TGTGCCAGCAGTGAATTGCTGAACACTGAAGCTTTCTTT	CASSELLNTEAFF
many	TRBD1	TRBV7-2	TRBJ1-2	TGTGCCAGCAGCTTCAGCTTCGGACAGGACTATGGCTACACCTTC	CASSFSFGQDYGYTF
few	.	TRBV12-3/TRBV12-4	TRBJ2-6	TGTGCCAGCAGTACAGGGCCTGGGGCCAACGTCCTGACTTTC	CASSTGPGANVLTF
few	TRBD2	TRBV20-1	TRBJ2-1	TGCAGTGCTAGAGATCGGGCTAGCGGATACAATGAGCAGTTCTTC	CSARDRASGYNEQFF
.	.	TRBV25-1	TRBJ2-3	TGTGCCAGCAGTGGCCGAAGCGGGCGGGGTTCTAGCACAGATACGCAGTATTTT	CASSGRSGRGSSTDTQYF
.	.	TRBV18	TRBJ1-1	TGTGCCAGCTCACCAGGTCGGCCCCTGGGTGAAGCTTTCTTT	CASSPGRPLGEAFF
.	TRBD1	TRBV5-5	TRBJ1-2	TGTGCCAGCAGCCCGGGACAGTTGGGCTATGGCTACACCTTC	CASSPGQLGYGYTF
once	.	TRBV12-3/TRBV12-4	TRBJ2-7	TGTGCCAGCAGTTTTAAAGCCCACACGAGGGGGAGCTCCTACGAGCAGTACTTC	CASSFKAHTRGSSYEQYF
.	TRBD2	TRBV19	TRBJ2-1	TGTGCCAGTAGTCGGATTAGCGGGAGCGCATACAATGAGCAGTTCTTC	CASSRISGSAYNEQFF
.	.	TRBV23-1	TRBJ2-2	TGCGCCAGCAAAACCAAAAGTGCAGGGTACAACACCGGGGAGCTGTTTTTT	CASKTKSAGYNTGELFF
few	TRBD1	TRBV12-3/TRBV12-4	TRBJ1-5	TGTGCCAGCAGTGCGCAGGGGGGCAATCAGCCCCAGCATTTT	CASSAQGGNQPQHF
many	.	TRBV19	TRBJ1-2	TGTGCCAGTAGTATCAAGGTCTATGGCTACACCTTC	CASSIKVYGYTF